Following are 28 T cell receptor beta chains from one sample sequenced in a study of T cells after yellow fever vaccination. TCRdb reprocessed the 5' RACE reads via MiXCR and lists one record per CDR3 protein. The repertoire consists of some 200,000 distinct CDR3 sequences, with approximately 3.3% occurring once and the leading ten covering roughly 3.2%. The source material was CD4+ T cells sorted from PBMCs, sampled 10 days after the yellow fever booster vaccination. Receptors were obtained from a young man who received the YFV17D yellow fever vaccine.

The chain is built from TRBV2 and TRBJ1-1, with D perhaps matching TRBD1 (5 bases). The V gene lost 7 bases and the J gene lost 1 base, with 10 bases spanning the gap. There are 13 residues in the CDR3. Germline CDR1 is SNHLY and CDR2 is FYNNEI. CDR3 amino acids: CASNKDRNTEAFF. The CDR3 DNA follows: TGTGCCAGCAACAAAGACAGGAACACTGAAGCTTTCTTT.

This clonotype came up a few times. The CDR3 bases are TGTGCCAGCAGCTTTCTTGCGCGGGGGAACACCGGGGAGCTGTTTTTT. As protein: CASSFLARGNTGELFF. This rearrangement joins TRBV7-9 to TRBJ2-2; weak D call: TRBD2 (6 bases). V lost 3 bases and J lost 1, with 12 bases in between. CDR3 size: 16 residues. Germline lookup yields CDR1 SEHNR and CDR2 FQNEAQ (reference sequence).

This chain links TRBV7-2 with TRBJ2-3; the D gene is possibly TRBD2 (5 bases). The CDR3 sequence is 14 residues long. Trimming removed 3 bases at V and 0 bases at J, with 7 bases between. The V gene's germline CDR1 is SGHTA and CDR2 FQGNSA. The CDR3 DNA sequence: TGTGCCAGCAGCTTCCGGACTAGCACAGATACGCAGTATTTT. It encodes CASSFRTSTDTQYF.

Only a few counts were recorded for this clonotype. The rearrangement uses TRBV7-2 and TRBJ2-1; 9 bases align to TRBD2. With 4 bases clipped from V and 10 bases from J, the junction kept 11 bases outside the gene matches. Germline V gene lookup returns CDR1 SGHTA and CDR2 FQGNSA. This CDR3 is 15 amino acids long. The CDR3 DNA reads TGTGCCAGCAGCTGGTCCGCGGGGGGGCAGGGGGAGCAGTTCTTC. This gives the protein CASSWSAGGQGEQFF.

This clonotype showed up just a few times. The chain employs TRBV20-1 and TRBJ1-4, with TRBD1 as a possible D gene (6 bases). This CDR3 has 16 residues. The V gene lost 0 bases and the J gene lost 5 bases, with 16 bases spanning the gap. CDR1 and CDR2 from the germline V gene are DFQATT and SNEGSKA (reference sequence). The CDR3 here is CSARDLGGRENEKLFF. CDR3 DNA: TGCAGTGCTAGAGATCTCGGGGGGCGCGAAAATGAAAAACTGTTTTTT.

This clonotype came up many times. The DNA for the CDR3 is TGTGCCAGCAGCTTAGATGGGACCCGTACGCAGTATTTT. As protein: CASSLDGTRTQYF. The chain has TRBV11-1 and TRBJ2-3; the D gene could be TRBD1 or TRBD2 (5 bases each). Trimming removed 1 base from V and 8 bases from J, with 10 bases in between. Germline CDR1 and CDR2: SGHAT and FQDESV (reference sequence). The CDR3 length is 13 residues.

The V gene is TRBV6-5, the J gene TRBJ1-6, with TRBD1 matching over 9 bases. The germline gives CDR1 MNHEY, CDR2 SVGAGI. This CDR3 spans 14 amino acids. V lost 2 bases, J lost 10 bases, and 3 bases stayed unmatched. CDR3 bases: TGTGCCAGCAGTTACGACAGGGGGGAATCACCCCTCCACTTT. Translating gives CASSYDRGESPLHF.

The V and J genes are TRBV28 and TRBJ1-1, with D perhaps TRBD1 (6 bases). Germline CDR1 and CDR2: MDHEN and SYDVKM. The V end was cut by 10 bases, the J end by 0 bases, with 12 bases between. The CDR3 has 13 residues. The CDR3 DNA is TGTGCCACCGGGACATACCTGAACACTGAAGCTTTCTTT. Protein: CATGTYLNTEAFF.

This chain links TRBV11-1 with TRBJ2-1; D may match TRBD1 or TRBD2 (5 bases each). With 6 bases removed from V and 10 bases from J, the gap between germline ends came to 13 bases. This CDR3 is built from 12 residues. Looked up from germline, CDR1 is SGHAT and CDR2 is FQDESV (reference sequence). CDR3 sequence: CASSHGTAEQFF. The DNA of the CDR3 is TGTGCCAGCAGTCACGGGACGGCCGAGCAGTTCTTC.

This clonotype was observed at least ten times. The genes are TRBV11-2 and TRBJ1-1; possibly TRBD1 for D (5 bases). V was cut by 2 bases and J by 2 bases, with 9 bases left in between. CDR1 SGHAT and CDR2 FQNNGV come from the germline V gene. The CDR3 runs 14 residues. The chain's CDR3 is CASSLRGGNTEAFF. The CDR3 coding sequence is TGTGCCAGCAGCTTACGGGGGGGAAACACTGAAGCTTTCTTT.

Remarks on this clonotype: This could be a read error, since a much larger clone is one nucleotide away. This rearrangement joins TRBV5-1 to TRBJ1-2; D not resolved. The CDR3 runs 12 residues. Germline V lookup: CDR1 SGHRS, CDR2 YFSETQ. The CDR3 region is CASSFAGDGFTF. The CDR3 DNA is TGCGCCAGCAGCTTTGCTGGGGATGGCTTCACCTTC.

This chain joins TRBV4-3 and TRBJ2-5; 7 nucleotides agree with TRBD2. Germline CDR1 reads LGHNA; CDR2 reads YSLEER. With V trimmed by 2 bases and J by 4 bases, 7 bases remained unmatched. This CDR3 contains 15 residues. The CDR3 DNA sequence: TGCGCCAGCAGCCAATTTTCGGCTAGCGGAGAGACCCAGTACTTC. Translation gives CASSQFSASGETQYF.

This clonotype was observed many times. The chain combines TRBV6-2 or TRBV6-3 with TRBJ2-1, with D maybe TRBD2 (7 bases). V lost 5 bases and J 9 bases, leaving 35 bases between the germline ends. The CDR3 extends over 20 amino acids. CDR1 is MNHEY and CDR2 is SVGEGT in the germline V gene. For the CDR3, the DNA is TGTGCCAGCAGTAGCGGGGCCTCCCCCTCGGGGGCGGGGGCGGCCGGTGAGCAGTTCTTC. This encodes CASSSGASPSGAGAAGEQFF.

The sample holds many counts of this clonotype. The chain's CDR3 is CASSLLQETEQYF. DNA of the CDR3: TGTGCCAGCAGCTTACTCCAGGAGACCGAGCAGTACTTC. V and J are TRBV5-4 and TRBJ2-7, with D uncertain. The V end lost 2 bases, the J end lost 6 bases, and 12 bases lay between the germline ends. Germline CDR1 is SGHNT and CDR2 is YYREEE (reference sequence). The length of the CDR3 is 13 residues.

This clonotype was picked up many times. In DNA, the CDR3 is TGCAGTGCTGCCCGAGGTTCGGGTAACACTGAAGCTTTCTTT. Translation: CSAARGSGNTEAFF. The chain is built from TRBV20-1 and TRBJ1-1; D unresolved. The ends were cut back, 5 bases at V and 2 bases at J, with 15 bases in the middle. The CDR3 length is 14 residues. Germline CDR1 reads DFQATT; CDR2 reads SNEGSKA (reference sequence).

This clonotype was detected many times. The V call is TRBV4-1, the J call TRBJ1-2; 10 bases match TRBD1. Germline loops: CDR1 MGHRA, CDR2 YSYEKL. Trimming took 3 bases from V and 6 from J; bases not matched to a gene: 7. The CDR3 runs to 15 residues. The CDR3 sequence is CASSHYRQGANGYTF. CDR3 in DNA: TGCGCCAGCAGCCACTACCGACAGGGGGCAAATGGCTACACCTTC.

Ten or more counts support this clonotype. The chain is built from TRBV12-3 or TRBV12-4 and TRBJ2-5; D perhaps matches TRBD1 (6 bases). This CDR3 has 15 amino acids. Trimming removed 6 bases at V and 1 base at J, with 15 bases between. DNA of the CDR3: TGTGCCAGCAGCCCCGTACTGGGGGCCCAAGAGACCCAGTACTTC. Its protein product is CASSPVLGAQETQYF.

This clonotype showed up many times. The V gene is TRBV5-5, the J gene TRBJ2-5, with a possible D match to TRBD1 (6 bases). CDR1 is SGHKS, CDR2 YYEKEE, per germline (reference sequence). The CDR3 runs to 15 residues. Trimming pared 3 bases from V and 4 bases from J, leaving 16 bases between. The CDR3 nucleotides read TGTGCCAGCAGCTACCAGGGGATGGGCGCAGAGACCCAGTACTTC. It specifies CASSYQGMGAETQYF.

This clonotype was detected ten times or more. CDR3 in amino acids: CSANDRASYEQYF. CDR3 bases: TGCAGTGCTAACGACAGGGCTTCCTACGAGCAGTACTTC. The chain uses TRBV20-1 and TRBJ2-7; TRBD1 matches 7 bases. Losses at the gene ends were 4 bases for V and 1 base for J; bases not matched to a gene: 4. This CDR3 spans 13 amino acids. The germline V gene encodes CDR1 DFQATT and CDR2 SNEGSKA (reference sequence).

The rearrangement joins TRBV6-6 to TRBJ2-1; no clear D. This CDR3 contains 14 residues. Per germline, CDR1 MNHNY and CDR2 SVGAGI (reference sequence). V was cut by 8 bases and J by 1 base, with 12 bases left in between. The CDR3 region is CASRSMSSYNEQFF. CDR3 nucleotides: TGTGCCAGCCGGAGCATGTCTTCCTACAATGAGCAGTTCTTC.

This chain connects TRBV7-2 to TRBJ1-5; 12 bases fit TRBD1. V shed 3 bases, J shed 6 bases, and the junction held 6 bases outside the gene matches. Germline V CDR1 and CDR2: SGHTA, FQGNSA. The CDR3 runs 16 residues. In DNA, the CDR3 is TGTGCCAGCAGCTTCTATGGGACAGGGGGCACTCAGCCCCAGCATTTT. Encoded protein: CASSFYGTGGTQPQHF.

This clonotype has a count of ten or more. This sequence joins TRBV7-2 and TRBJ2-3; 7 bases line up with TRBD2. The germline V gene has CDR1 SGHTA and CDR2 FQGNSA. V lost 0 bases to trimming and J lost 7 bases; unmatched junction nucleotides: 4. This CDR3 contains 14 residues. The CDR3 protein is CASSLAGGRNTQYF. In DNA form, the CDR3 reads TGTGCCAGCAGCTTAGCGGGGGGGAGAAATACGCAGTATTTT.

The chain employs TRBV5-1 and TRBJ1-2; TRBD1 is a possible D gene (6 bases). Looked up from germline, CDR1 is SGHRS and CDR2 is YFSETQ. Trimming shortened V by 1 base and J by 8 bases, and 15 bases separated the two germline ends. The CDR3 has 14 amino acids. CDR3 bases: TGCGCCAGCAGCTTGAGATCCGGGGGCGGCGGCTACACCTTC. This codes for CASSLRSGGGGYTF. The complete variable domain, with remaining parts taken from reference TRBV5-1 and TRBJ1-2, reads KAGVTQTPRYLIKTRGQQVTLSCSPISGHRSVSWYQQTPGQGLQFLFEYFSETQRNKGNFPGRFSGRQFSNSRSEMNVSTLELGDSALYLCASSLRSGGGGYTFGSGTRLTVV.

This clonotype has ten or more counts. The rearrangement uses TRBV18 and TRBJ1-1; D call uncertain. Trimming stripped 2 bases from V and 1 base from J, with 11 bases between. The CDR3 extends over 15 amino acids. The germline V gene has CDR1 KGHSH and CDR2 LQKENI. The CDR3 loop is CASSPRSQRNTEAFF. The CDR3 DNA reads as TGTGCCAGCTCACCAAGGTCACAGCGGAACACTGAAGCTTTCTTT. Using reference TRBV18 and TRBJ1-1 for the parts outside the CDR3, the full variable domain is NAGVMQNPRHLVRRRGQEARLRCSPMKGHSHVYWYRQLPEEGLKFMVYLQKENIIDESGMPKERFSAEFPKEGPSILRIQQVVRGDSAAYFCASSPRSQRNTEAFFGQGTRLTVV.

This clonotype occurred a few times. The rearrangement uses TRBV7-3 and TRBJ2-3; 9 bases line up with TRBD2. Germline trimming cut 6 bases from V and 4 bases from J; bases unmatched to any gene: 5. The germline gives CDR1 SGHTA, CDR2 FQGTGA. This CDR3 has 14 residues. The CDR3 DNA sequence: TGTGCCAGCAGTACTAGCGGGCTCTCAGATACGCAGTATTTT. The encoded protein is CASSTSGLSDTQYF.

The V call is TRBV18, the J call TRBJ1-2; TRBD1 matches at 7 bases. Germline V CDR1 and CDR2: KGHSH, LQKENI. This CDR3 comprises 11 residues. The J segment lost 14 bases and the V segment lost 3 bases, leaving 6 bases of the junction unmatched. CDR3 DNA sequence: TGTGCCAGCTCACCCGACAGGGCTGAAACCTTC. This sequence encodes CASSPDRAETF.

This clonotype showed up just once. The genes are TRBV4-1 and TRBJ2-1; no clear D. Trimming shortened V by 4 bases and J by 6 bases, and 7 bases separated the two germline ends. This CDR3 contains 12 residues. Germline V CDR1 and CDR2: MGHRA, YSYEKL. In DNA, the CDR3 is TGCGCCAGCAGCCCGCAGGTCAATGAGCAGTTCTTC. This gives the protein CASSPQVNEQFF.

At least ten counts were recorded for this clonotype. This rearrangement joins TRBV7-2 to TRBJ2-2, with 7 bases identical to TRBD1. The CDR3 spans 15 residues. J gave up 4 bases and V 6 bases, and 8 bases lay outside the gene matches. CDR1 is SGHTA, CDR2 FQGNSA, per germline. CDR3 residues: CASREQGTGTGELFF. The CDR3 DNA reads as TGTGCCAGCAGGGAACAGGGGACGGGCACCGGGGAGCTGTTTTTT. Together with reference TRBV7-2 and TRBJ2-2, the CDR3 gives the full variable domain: GAGVSQSPSNKVTEKGKDVELRCDPISGHTALYWYRQSLGQGLEFLIYFQGNSAPDKSGLPSDRFSAERTGGSVSTLTIQRTQQEDSAVYLCASREQGTGTGELFFGEGSRLTVL.